These T cell receptor beta chains were read from a single sample in a study of T cell repertoires in cytomegalovirus infection. Each CDR3 protein gets one entry after TCRdb re-called the reads with MiXCR. The sample yields some 480,000 distinct CDR3 sequences, around 30% seen once. These receptors' antigens are unknown. Sequenced material: cultured PBMCs, taken from culture after CMV antigen stimulation. These receptors all come from a human donor in good health (CMV status not recorded). Some clones in this sample may be carry-over from other donors' samples. The CDR3 runs from the conserved cysteine through the conserved F or W. A D gene is named only where the DNA matches it firmly. Not every row has a clone size; where given, it reads once, few, many or a size class.

CDR3 DNA | CDR3 protein | J gene | clone size | D gene | V gene
TGTGCCAGCAACCTGACAGAGACCTCCCGCAATGAGCAGTTCTTC | CASNLTETSRNEQFF | TRBJ2-1 | . | . | TRBV5-4
TGTGCCAGCAGTTACGGGCGGAGTATAAACACCGGGGAGCTGTTTTTT | CASSYGRSINTGELFF | TRBJ2-2 | few | . | TRBV6-5
TGTGCCAGCAGCTTCATAGGACTAGCGGGAGGCAGCACAGATACGCAGTATTTT | CASSFIGLAGGSTDTQYF | TRBJ2-3 | few | TRBD2 | TRBV11-2
TGTGCCAGCAGCCGAAGGGCTAGGGGTGAGCAGTTCTTC | CASSRRARGEQFF | TRBJ2-1 | few | . | TRBV7-2
TGCAGTGCTAGAGATCCGGGGGCTGGAAACACCATATATTTT | CSARDPGAGNTIYF | TRBJ1-3 | . | . | TRBV20-1
TGTGCCAGCAGTTTAGTGGGGACCCACGAGCAGTACTTC | CASSLVGTHEQYF | TRBJ2-7 | . | . | TRBV12-3/TRBV12-4
TGCAGTGCTAGAGATGTCGCCCAAACTAATGAAAAACTGTTTTTT | CSARDVAQTNEKLFF | TRBJ1-4 | once | . | TRBV20-1
TGTGCCAGCAGCCAAGGACAGGGAGGGGACACTGAAGCTTTCTTT | CASSQGQGGDTEAFF | TRBJ1-1 | few | TRBD1 | TRBV7-6
TGTGCCAGCAGCCCTGGGACTCTAGGGAATGAGCAGTTCTTC | CASSPGTLGNEQFF | TRBJ2-1 | many | . | TRBV7-2
TGCAGCTCACAGGGGACGTACCAAGAGACCCAGTACTTC | CSSQGTYQETQYF | TRBJ2-5 | . | TRBD1 | TRBV29-1
TGTGCCAGCAGCCCTAGCTCTACGGTGAACACTGAAGCTTTCTTT | CASSPSSTVNTEAFF | TRBJ1-1 | . | . | TRBV7-2
TGTGCCAGCACCCTACAGCGGGGGGGACACGAGCAGTACTTC | CASTLQRGGHEQYF | TRBJ2-7 | . | TRBD2 | TRBV6-2/TRBV6-3
TGTGCCAGCAGCAGATCCGGGACTAGCGGGAGAGGATCCTACAATGAGCAGTTCTTC | CASSRSGTSGRGSYNEQFF | TRBJ2-1 | many | TRBD2 | TRBV7-2
TGTGCCAGCAGCTTACATCGACTTGCAACTAATGAAAAACTGTTTTTT | CASSLHRLATNEKLFF | TRBJ1-4 | . | . | TRBV7-8
TGTGCCAGCAGCTTAACATTAGCGGGAGTCGCCGGGGAGCTGTTTTTT | CASSLTLAGVAGELFF | TRBJ2-2 | . | TRBD2 | TRBV7-6
TGTGCCAGCAGCCGAACGGGGGGGTTCGATAACAATCAGCCCCAGCATTTT | CASSRTGGFDNNQPQHF | TRBJ1-5 | . | . | TRBV6-6
TGTGCCAGCAGTTTATGGGGACAGGGAGGGCGAGAGACCCAGTACTTC | CASSLWGQGGRETQYF | TRBJ2-5 | . | TRBD1 | TRBV27